This T cell receptor (beta chain) was obtained from a study of neurological immune-mediated disorders. TCRdb ran MiXCR on the 5' RACE reads and lists one entry per CDR3 protein. The sample lists 50,000 to 70,000 distinct CDR3 sequences, 4.5% occurring once. This clonotype has a count of ten or more. The length of the CDR3 is 16 residues. V lost 6 bases and J lost 5; bases outside the gene matches: 11. Germline CDR1 reads DFQATT; CDR2 reads SNEGSKA (reference sequence). This TCR was recovered from a man younger than 45 with multiple sclerosis. The chain is built from TRBV20-1 and TRBJ2-5; TRBD2 agrees at 14 bases. Sequenced: PBMCs. The CDR3 loop reads CSAPRLAGGLVETQYF. CDR3 bases: TGCAGTGCCCCGAGACTAGCGGGGGGGCTTGTTGAGACCCAGTACTTC.